These 10 T cell receptor beta chains originate from one sample sequenced in a study of tumor-infiltrating lymphocytes in oesophageal squamous cell carcinoma. TCRdb fed the PCR reads into MiXCR, producing one record per CDR3 protein. The top ten hold approximately 19% of the sample, which has 18,000 or so distinct CDR3 sequences, around 39% seen once. The sequencing input was esophageal tumor tissue. These receptors came from a male donor with esophageal squamous cell carcinoma.

By sample fraction, this clonotype is medium-sized. The chain links TRBV7-9 to TRBJ2-3; D tentatively fits TRBD1 or TRBD2 (6 bases each). V was pared by 5 bases and J by 3 bases, with 12 bases between. The CDR3 runs 14 residues. Germline V CDR1 and CDR2: SEHNR, FQNEAQ (reference sequence). The CDR3 nucleotides are TGTGCCAGCAGCCTGAGGGGGGATACAGATACGCAGTATTTT. It encodes CASSLRGDTDTQYF.

The chain couples TRBV27 to TRBJ2-1, with 13 bases lining up with TRBD2. This CDR3 region has 16 residues. CDR1 and CDR2 (germline): MNHEY, SMNVEV (reference sequence). Losses at the gene ends were 5 bases for V and 7 bases for J; bases not matched to a gene: 8. The DNA of the CDR3 is TGTGCCAGCAGTCCGATGGGACTAGCGGGATCTAATGAGCAGTTCTTC. Its protein product is CASSPMGLAGSNEQFF.

Sample share makes this clonotype medium-sized. V gene TRBV7-9 combines with J gene TRBJ1-1; the D gene is possibly TRBD1 (5 bases). The germline gives CDR1 SEHNR, CDR2 FQNEAQ (reference sequence). The CDR3 is 14 amino acids. V dropped 3 bases and J dropped 4 bases, with 12 bases sitting between them. The CDR3 DNA reads TGTGCCAGCAGCTTCAACTGGGGGGGCACTGAAGCTTTCTTT. Protein product: CASSFNWGGTEAFF. The full variable domain, in which reference TRBV7-9 and TRBJ1-1 provide the parts outside the CDR3, is DTGVSQNPRHKITKRGQNVTFRCDPISEHNRLYWYRQTLGQGPEFLTYFQNEAQLEKSRLLSDRFSAERPKGSFSTLEIQRTEQGDSAMYLCASSFNWGGTEAFFGQGTRLTVV.

The gene calls are TRBV10-3 and TRBJ2-1; 14 nucleotides align to TRBD2. CDR3 length equals 17 residues. Germline V CDR1 and CDR2: ENHRY, SYGVKD. V lost 6 bases and J lost 5; bases outside the gene matches: 9. CDR3 nucleotides: TGTGCCATCAGACCGGGACTAGCGGGAGCCCTTGACAATGAGCAGTTCTTC. It specifies CAIRPGLAGALDNEQFF.

The chain links TRBV7-3 to TRBJ2-4; 12 nucleotides line up with TRBD2. Gene TRBJ2-1 matches the end of the DNA better, so the J call may be wrong. Germline values: CDR1 SGHTA, CDR2 FQGTGA. The CDR3 consists of 16 residues. This CDR3 is CASSLSLAGGVNEQFF. CDR3 nucleotide sequence: TGTGCCAGCAGCTTATCCCTAGCGGGAGGGGTCAATGAGCAGTTCTTC.

In this sample, this clonotype is medium-sized. The chain recombines TRBV7-9 with TRBJ2-1, with D possibly matching TRBD2 (6 bases). Germline V lookup: CDR1 SEHNR, CDR2 FQNEAQ (reference sequence). The V end lost 1 base, the J end lost 9 bases, and 13 bases lay between the germline ends. CDR3 size: 14 residues. CDR3 nucleotides: TGTGCCAGCAGCTTAGATTTATGGGACTCTGAGCAGTTCTTC. Protein: CASSLDLWDSEQFF.

The CDR3 here is CASRPTGLFNEQFF. Here the CDR3 DNA reads TGTGCCAGCAGACCGACAGGGTTGTTTAATGAGCAGTTCTTC. The rearrangement joins TRBV6-1 to TRBJ2-1, with TRBD1 identical over 7 bases. The CDR3 runs 14 residues. The V and J ends lost 6 bases and 7 bases, in that order; junction bases with no gene match: 9. CDR1 MNHNS and CDR2 SASEGT come from the germline V gene.

About this clonotype: At one boundary the junction diverges from the germline segment, which might be a read error. This sequence joins TRBV6-1 and TRBJ2-1; weak D call: TRBD1 (7 bases). The CDR3 runs 14 residues. The germline CDR1 and CDR2 sequences are MNHNS and SASEGT. The CDR3 spells CASGGGQNTGELYF. The CDR3 DNA reads TGTGCCAGCGGAGGGGGCCAGAACACCGGGGAGCTGTACTTC.

The table lists this clonotype with many counts. The chain has TRBV5-1 and TRBJ2-3; maybe TRBD2 (7 bases). There are 16 residues in the CDR3. V dropped 0 bases and J dropped 2 bases, with 13 bases sitting between them. Germline V gene lookup returns CDR1 SGHRS and CDR2 YFSETQ. The CDR3, as DNA: TGCGCCAGCAGCTTGGCCGCGGGGGCGCACACAGATACGCAGTATTTT. Amino acid sequence: CASSLAAGAHTDTQYF.

This clonotype ranks as large. This chain uses TRBV11-1 with TRBJ2-5; D possibly corresponds to TRBD1 (5 bases). Germline lookup yields CDR1 SGHAT and CDR2 FQDESV (reference sequence). Trimming took 1 base from V and 5 from J, leaving 11 bases between them. This CDR3 has 14 residues. CDR3 in amino acids: CASSLGGARETQYF. As DNA, the CDR3 is TGTGCCAGCAGCTTAGGTGGGGCACGGGAGACCCAGTACTTC.